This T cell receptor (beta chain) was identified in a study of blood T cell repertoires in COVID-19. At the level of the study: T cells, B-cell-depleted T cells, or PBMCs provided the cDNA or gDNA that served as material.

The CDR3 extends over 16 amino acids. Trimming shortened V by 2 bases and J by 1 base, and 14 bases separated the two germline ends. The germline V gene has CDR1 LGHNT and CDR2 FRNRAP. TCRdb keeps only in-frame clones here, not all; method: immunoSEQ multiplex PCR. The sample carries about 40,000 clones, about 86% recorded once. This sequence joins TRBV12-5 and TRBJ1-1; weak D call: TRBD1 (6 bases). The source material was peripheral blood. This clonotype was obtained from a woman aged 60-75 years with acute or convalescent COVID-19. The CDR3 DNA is TGTGCTAGTGGTTTGCCCTCAGGGGTGGGGAACACTGAAGCTTTCTTT. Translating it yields CASGLPSGVGNTEAFF.